This passage covers 4 T cell receptor beta chains from one sample sequenced in a study of technical replicates of blood from a few donors. Sequenced by immunoSEQ multiplex PCR; TCRdb stores in-frame clones only, minus some. The repertoire consists of about 70,000 clones, with 85% to 95% occurring once and the leading ten covering roughly 0.37%. Sequencing was done on a sample of T cells isolated from PBMCs. The receptors derive from a human donor in good health.

The chain employs TRBV30 and TRBJ2-5, with D perhaps matching TRBD2 (6 bases). The CDR3 has 15 residues. The V and J ends lost 2 bases and 4 bases respectively, with 17 bases between them. CDR1 is GTSNPN, CDR2 SVGIG, per germline (reference sequence). The CDR3 DNA is TGTGCCTGGAGTTCAGGGACTCTAGGAGGAGAGACCCAGTACTTC. Protein sequence: CAWSSGTLGGETQYF.

The chain employs TRBV25-1 and TRBJ1-2; perhaps TRBD1 as D (5 bases). V lost 3 bases to trimming and J lost 6 bases, with 11 bases between them. Germline-derived CDR1 and CDR2 are MGHDK and SYGVNS. This CDR3 is 13 amino acids long. CDR3 bases: TGTGCCAGCAGTGACGGCAGGGTGGATGGCTACACCTTC. Its translation is CASSDGRVDGYTF.

V is TRBV19 and J is TRBJ2-7; TRBD1 agrees at 8 bases. Germline V lookup: CDR1 LNHDA, CDR2 SQIVND (reference sequence). The CDR3 covers 15 residues. Trimming cost V 3 bases and J 1 base; bases outside gene matches: 5. The DNA of the CDR3 is TGTGCCAGTAGTATGGCGACAGGGGTGTCCTACGAGCAGTACTTC. Encoded protein: CASSMATGVSYEQYF.

The table lists this clone with a count of one. DNA for the CDR3: TGTGCCAGCAGCTCACTGACAGGGACCCCTCGCTATGGCTACACCTTC. It encodes CASSSLTGTPRYGYTF. V gene TRBV11-2 combines with J gene TRBJ1-2; 7 bases are shared with TRBD1. The CDR3 spans 16 residues. Germline V lookup: CDR1 SGHAT, CDR2 FQNNGV. J lost 4 bases, V lost 4 bases, and 12 bases had no gene match.